The clone carrying this T cell receptor beta chain was seen ten or more times. This sample is drawn from a study of early T cells in non-severe SARS-CoV-2 infection. Individual cDNA molecules each received unique molecular identifiers attached to them. From the 5' RACE reads, TCRdb called clonotypes with MiXCR, one entry per CDR3 protein. The sample yields some 40,000 distinct CDR3 sequences, almost 5.5% seen once. The CDR3 is 16 residues long. The germline CDR1 and CDR2 sequences are DFQATT and SNEGSKA (reference sequence). V lost 1 base and J lost 6; bases outside the gene matches: 11. The V call is TRBV20-1, the J call TRBJ1-5, with 8 positions matching TRBD1. The source was whole blood, collected at baseline. The receptor comes from an adult who was a healthcare worker with PCR-confirmed SARS-CoV-2 infection or an uninfected control (not recorded which). The CDR3 spells CSARVPGQAPLQPQHF. The CDR3 nucleotides read TGCAGTGCTAGAGTGCCGGGACAGGCGCCACTTCAGCCCCAGCATTTT.